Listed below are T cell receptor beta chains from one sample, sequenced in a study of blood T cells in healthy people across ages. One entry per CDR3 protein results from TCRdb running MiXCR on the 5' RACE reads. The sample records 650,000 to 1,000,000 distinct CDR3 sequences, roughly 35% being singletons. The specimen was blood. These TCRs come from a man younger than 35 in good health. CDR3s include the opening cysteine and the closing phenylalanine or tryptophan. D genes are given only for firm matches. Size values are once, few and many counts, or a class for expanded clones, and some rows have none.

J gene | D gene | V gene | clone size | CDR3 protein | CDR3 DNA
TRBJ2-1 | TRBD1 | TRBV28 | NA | CATTGGASSYNEQFF | TGTGCCACCACAGGGGGCGCCAGCTCCTACAATGAGCAGTTCTTC
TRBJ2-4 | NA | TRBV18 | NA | CASSPLGAAGGQYF | TGTGCCAGCTCACCACTTGGGGCAGCCGGTGGACAGTACTTC
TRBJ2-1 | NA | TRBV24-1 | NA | CATSDVGFSSYNEQFF | TGTGCCACCAGTGATGTTGGTTTTAGCTCCTACAATGAGCAGTTCTTC
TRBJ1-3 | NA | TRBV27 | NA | CASRPQGSRNTIYF | TGTGCCAGCAGGCCCCAGGGATCGCGAAACACCATATATTTT
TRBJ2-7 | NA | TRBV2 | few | CASSETLAGEQYF | TGTGCCAGCAGTGAGACCCTAGCAGGCGAGCAGTACTTC
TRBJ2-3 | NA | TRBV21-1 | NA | CASKQKRADTQYF | TGTGCCAGCAAGCAAAAGAGAGCAGATACGCAGTATTTT
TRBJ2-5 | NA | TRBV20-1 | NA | CSARSSGQETQYF | TGCAGTGCTAGAAGTTCGGGGCAAGAGACCCAGTACTTC
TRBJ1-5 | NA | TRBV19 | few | CASSIDLWAHQPQHF | TGTGCCAGTAGTATAGATTTATGGGCCCATCAGCCCCAGCATTTT
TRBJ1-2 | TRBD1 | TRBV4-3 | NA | CASSQGGQGTYGNTF | TGCGCCAGCAGCCAAGGGGGACAGGGGACTTATGGCAACACCTTC
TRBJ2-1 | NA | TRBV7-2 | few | CASSPRQEQFF | TGTGCCAGCAGCCCCCGACAGGAGCAGTTCTTC
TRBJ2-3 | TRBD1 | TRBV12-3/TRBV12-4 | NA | CASSHSEAGQGTDTQYF | TGTGCCAGCAGTCACTCCGAGGCGGGACAGGGGACAGATACGCAGTATTTT
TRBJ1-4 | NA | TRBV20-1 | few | CSASATTGANEKLFF | TGCAGTGCTAGCGCGACGACGGGCGCTAATGAAAAACTGTTTTTT
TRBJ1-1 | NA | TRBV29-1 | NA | CSVSPLNTEAFF | TGCAGCGTCAGCCCCTTGAACACTGAAGCTTTCTTT
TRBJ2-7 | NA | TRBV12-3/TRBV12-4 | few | CASSRDLGYEQYF | TGTGCCAGCAGCCGGGACTTAGGGTACGAGCAGTACTTC
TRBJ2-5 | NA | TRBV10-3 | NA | CAISPTMGETQYF | TGTGCCATCAGTCCTACCATGGGGGAGACCCAGTACTTC
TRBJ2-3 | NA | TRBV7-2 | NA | CASTKHGDTHYF | TGTGCCAGCACCAAACACGGGGATACGCATTATTTT
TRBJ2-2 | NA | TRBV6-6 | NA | CASSGAQRVTGELFF | TGTGCCAGCAGCGGGGCACAAAGAGTCACCGGGGAGCTGTTTTTT
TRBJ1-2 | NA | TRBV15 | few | CATSRVTRLRGNYGYTF | TGTGCCACCAGCAGAGTTACGCGACTTCGGGGGAACTATGGCTACACCTTC
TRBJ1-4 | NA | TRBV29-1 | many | CSAKLQGALFF | TGCAGCGCGAAACTACAGGGTGCACTGTTTTTT
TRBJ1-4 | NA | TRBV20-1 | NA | CSARDFGGLNEKLFF | TGCAGTGCTAGAGATTTCGGGGGACTTAATGAAAAACTGTTTTTT
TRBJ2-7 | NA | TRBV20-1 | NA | CSAVDRTSYEQYF | TGCAGTGCTGTCGACAGAACCTCCTACGAGCAGTACTTC
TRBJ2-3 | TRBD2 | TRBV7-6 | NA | CASSFRSGGGSTDTQYF | TGTGCCAGCAGCTTCCGAAGCGGGGGGGGGAGCACAGATACGCAGTATTTT
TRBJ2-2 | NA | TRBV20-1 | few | CSATGTQNTGELFF | TGCAGTGCTACCGGGACACAGAACACCGGGGAGCTGTTTTTT
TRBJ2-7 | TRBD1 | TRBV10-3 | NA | CAISGPTDRGLYEQYF | TGTGCCATCAGTGGGCCTACGGACAGGGGGCTCTACGAGCAGTACTTC
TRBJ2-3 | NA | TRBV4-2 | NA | CASSQAGTTDTQYF | TGTGCCAGCAGCCAAGCAGGGACCACAGATACGCAGTATTTT
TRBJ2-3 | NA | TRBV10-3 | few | CAISQESSSSTDTQYF | TGTGCCATCAGTCAAGAGAGCAGTTCTAGCACAGATACGCAGTATTTT
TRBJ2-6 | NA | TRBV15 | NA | CATSRADTRISGANVLTF | TGTGCCACCAGCAGAGCAGACACCCGAATCTCTGGGGCCAACGTCCTGACTTTC
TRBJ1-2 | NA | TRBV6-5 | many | CASKTRPRSTNYGYTF | TGTGCCAGCAAAACTCGCCCCCGGTCCACTAACTATGGCTACACCTTC
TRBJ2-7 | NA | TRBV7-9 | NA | CASSLEGALYNGQYF | TGTGCCAGCAGCTTAGAAGGGGCACTTTACAATGGGCAGTACTTC
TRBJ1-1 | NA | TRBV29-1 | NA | CSVEWGFTTEAFF | TGCAGCGTTGAATGGGGTTTTACCACTGAAGCTTTCTTT
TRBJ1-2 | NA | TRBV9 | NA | CASSVGPEPYGYTF | TGTGCCAGCAGCGTGGGACCGGAGCCCTATGGCTACACCTTC
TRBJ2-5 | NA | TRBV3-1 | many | CASSLQIHWPVETQYF | TGTGCCAGCAGCCTCCAAATCCACTGGCCAGTGGAGACCCAGTACTTC
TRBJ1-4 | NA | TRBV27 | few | CASSYTQMGSTNEKLFF | TGTGCCAGCAGTTACACTCAGATGGGCTCAACTAATGAAAAACTGTTTTTT
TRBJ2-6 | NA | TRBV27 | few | CASSLSGDMNSGANVLTF | TGTGCCAGCAGTTTATCAGGTGACATGAACTCTGGGGCCAACGTCCTGACTTTC
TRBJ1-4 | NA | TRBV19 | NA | CASSMSDGYEKLFF | TGTGCCAGTAGTATGTCGGACGGCTATGAAAAACTGTTTTTT
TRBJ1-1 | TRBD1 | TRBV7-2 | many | CASSLDRVNTEAFF | TGCGCCAGCAGCTTGGACAGGGTGAACACTGAAGCTTTCTTT
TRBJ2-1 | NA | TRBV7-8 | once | CASSPRLVPLPGYEQFF | TGTGCCAGCAGCCCTCGACTAGTCCCCCTCCCAGGGTATGAGCAGTTCTTC
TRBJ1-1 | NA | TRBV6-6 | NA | CASSYSRGDYEAFF | TGTGCCAGCAGTTACAGCCGGGGGGATTATGAAGCTTTCTTT
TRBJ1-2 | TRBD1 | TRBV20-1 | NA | CSARGQGKSYGYTF | TGCAGTGCTCGGGGACAGGGGAAGAGCTATGGCTACACCTTC
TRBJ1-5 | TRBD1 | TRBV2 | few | CASTRTGTSQPQHF | TGTGCCAGCACTAGGACAGGGACTAGTCAGCCCCAGCATTTT
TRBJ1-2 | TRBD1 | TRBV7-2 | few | CASTNGGTVYGYTF | TGTGCCAGCACTAATGGTGGGACAGTCTATGGCTACACCTTC
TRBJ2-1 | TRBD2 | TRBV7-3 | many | CASSPGTSGEYFNEQFF | TGTGCCAGCAGCCCTGGGACTAGCGGGGAGTACTTCAATGAGCAGTTCTTC
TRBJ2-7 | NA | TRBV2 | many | CASSESSYEQYF | TGTGCCAGCAGTGAGTCCTCCTACGAGCAGTACTTC
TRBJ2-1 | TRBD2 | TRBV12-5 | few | CASGLVRRAGGWNEQFF | TGTGCTAGTGGTTTGGTACGGAGAGCGGGGGGGTGGAATGAGCAGTTCTTC
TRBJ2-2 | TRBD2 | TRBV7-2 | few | CASSLSPQLAGGRRTGELFF | TGTGCCAGCAGCTTATCCCCCCAACTAGCGGGGGGTAGACGGACCGGGGAGCTGTTTTTT
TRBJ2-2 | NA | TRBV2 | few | CASSVSGPITGELFF | TGTGCCAGCAGTGTCTCGGGGCCCATAACCGGGGAGCTGTTTTTT
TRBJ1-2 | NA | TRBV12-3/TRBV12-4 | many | CASRTPDTGYYGYTF | TGTGCCAGCAGGACCCCGGACACCGGATACTATGGCTACACCTTC